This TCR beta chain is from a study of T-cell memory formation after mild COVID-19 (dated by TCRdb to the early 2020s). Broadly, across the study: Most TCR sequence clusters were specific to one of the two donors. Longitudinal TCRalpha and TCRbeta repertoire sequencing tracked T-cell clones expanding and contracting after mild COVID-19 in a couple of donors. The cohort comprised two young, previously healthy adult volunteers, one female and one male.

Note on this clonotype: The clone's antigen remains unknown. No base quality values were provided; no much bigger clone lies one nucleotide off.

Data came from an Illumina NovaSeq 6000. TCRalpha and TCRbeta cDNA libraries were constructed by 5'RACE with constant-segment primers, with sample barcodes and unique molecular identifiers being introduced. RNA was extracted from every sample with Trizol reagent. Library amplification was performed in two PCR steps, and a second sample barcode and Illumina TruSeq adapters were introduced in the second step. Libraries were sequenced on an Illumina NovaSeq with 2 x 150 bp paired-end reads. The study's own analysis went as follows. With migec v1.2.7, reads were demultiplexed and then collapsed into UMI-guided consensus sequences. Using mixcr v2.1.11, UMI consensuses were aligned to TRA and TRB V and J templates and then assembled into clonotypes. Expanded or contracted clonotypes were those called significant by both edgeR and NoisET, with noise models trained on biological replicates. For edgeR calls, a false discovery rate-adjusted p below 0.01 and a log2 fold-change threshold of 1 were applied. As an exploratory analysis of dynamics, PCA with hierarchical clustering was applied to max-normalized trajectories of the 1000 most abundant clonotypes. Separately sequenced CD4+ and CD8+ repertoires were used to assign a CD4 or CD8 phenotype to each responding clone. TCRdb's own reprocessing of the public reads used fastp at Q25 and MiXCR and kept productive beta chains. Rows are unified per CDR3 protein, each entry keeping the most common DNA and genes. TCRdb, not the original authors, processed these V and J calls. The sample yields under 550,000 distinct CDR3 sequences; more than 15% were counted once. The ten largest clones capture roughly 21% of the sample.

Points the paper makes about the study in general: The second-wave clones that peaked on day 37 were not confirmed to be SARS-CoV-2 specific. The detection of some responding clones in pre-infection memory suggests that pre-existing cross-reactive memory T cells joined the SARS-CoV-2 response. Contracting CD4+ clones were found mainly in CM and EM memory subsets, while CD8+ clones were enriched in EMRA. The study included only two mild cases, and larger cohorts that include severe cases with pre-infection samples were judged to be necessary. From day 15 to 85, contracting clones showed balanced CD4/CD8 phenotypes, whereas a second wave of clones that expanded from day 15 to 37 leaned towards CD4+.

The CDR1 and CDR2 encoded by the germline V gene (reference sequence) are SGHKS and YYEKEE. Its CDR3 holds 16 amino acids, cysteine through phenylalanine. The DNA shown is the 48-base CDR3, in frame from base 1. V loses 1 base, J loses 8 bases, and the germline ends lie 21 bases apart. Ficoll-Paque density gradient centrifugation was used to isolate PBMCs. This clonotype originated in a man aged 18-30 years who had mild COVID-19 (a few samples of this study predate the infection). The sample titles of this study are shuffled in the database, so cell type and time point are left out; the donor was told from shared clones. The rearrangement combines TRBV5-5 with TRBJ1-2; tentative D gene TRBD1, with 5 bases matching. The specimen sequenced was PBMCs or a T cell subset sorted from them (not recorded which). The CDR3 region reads CASSLYLDNPPGGYTF. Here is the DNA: TGTGCCAGCAGCTTGTATTTGGACAACCCTCCCGGCGGCTACACCTTC.